The 17 T cell receptor beta chains presented below share a single source sample, sequenced in a study. TRBV12-4/TRBJ1-2 clonotypes were amplified with adaptor-ligated barcode primers. MiXCR, applied by TCRdb to the multiplex PCR reads, yields one record per CDR3 protein. The table has 650 to 1,000 distinct CDR3 sequences, roughly a quarter seen once. Cells sorted as Tregs were CD4+, CD25+ and CD127-/low. Material for sequencing was Tregs sorted from blood. The receptors were sampled from a female donor with breast cancer.

In this sample, this clonotype turned up a few times. J is TRBJ1-2 and V is TRBV12-3 or TRBV12-4, with D maybe TRBD1 (6 bases). The V and J ends lost 1 base and 2 bases respectively, with 8 bases between them. The CDR3 contains 14 residues. The CDR3 DNA is TGTGCCAGCAGTTTAGGGACAGTGAACTATGGCTACACCTTC. Amino acids: CASSLGTVNYGYTF.

By share, this clonotype counts as medium-sized. The chain employs TRBV12-3 or TRBV12-4 and TRBJ1-2, with TRBD1 matching 7 bases. The CDR3 spans 13 residues. Germline trimming cut 5 bases from V and 6 bases from J; bases unmatched to any gene: 6. CDR3 in amino acids: CASSHSGTDGYTF. The CDR3 DNA reads TGTGCCAGCAGTCACAGTGGGACAGATGGCTACACCTTC.

V and J are TRBV12-3 or TRBV12-4 and TRBJ1-2, with D unresolved. The CDR3 spans 13 residues. V was shortened by 6 bases and J by 6 bases, with 14 bases between the two germline ends. The CDR3 is CASSHSTGNGYTF. The DNA of the CDR3 is TGTGCCAGCAGCCACAGTACGGGTAATGGCTACACCTTC.

This clonotype is labeled as large (0.1 to 1%). The V gene is TRBV12-3 or TRBV12-4, the J gene TRBJ1-2, with D perhaps TRBD1 (5 bases). The CDR3 totals 12 residues. V lost 5 bases and J lost 7, with 11 bases in between. The CDR3 DNA reads as TGTGCCAGCAGTGTCCGGGACCGTGGCTACACCTTC. Its protein is CASSVRDRGYTF.

This clonotype is large. The chain recombines TRBV12-3 or TRBV12-4 with TRBJ1-2; 7 bases map to TRBD1. V dropped 4 bases and J dropped 5; count of bases not matched to a gene: 7. The CDR3 runs to 14 residues. The CDR3 is CASSWDSEGYGYTF. The CDR3 DNA follows: TGTGCCAGCAGTTGGGACAGTGAAGGTTATGGCTACACCTTC.

By sample fraction, this clonotype is medium-sized. J is TRBJ1-2 and V is TRBV12-3 or TRBV12-4; possibly TRBD1 for D (5 bases). The V and J ends lost 5 bases and 6 bases respectively, with 22 bases between them. The CDR3 loop spans 16 amino acids. As DNA, the CDR3 is TGTGCCAGCAGTCCTGCCAGGACAAGGGGCAGCAATGGCTACACCTTC. It translates to CASSPARTRGSNGYTF.

This clonotype ranks as large. The chain has TRBV12-3 or TRBV12-4 and TRBJ1-2, with D perhaps matching TRBD1 (6 bases). The length of the CDR3 is 15 residues. V dropped 8 bases and J dropped 8 bases, with 24 bases sitting between them. CDR3 nucleotides: TGTGCCAGCCGTTCGATTACAGGGAAGGCGGGAGGCTACACCTTC. Its translation: CASRSITGKAGGYTF.

This clonotype is categorized as large. This sequence joins TRBV12-3 or TRBV12-4 and TRBJ1-2, with unresolved D. The CDR3 consists of 15 residues. Trimming left V 7 bases short and J 0 bases short, with 15 bases between. The CDR3 bases are TGTGCCAGCACTCCCTCGGAAAGAGCTAACTATGGCTACACCTTC. Encoded protein: CASTPSERANYGYTF.

This clonotype is large. The rearrangement links TRBV12-3 or TRBV12-4 to TRBJ1-2; no reliable D call. The CDR3 totals 13 residues. Trimming shortened V by 2 bases and J by 6 bases, and 10 bases separated the two germline ends. The chain's CDR3 is CASSLRGLDGYTF. CDR3 DNA sequence: TGTGCCAGCAGTTTACGGGGTCTGGATGGCTACACCTTC.

Relative to its sample, this clonotype is large. The chain combines TRBV12-3 or TRBV12-4 with TRBJ1-2; unclear D gene. Trimming left V 10 bases short and J 7 bases short, with 13 bases between. The CDR3 has 11 residues. CDR3 bases: TGTGCCACCGGCGGAGGGCGTGGCTACACCTTC. Its translation: CATGGGRGYTF.

In this sample, this clonotype is medium-sized. This chain links TRBV12-3 or TRBV12-4 with TRBJ1-2, with D tentatively TRBD1 (5 bases). This CDR3 spans 15 amino acids. The ends were cut back, 6 bases at V and 7 bases at J, with 21 bases in the middle. The chain's CDR3 is CASSSDRERTGGYTF. Here the CDR3 DNA reads TGTGCCAGCAGCTCCGACAGAGAGAGAACTGGTGGCTACACCTTC.

V gene TRBV12-3 or TRBV12-4 combines with J gene TRBJ1-2; no reliable D call. The CDR3 totals 15 residues. V dropped 1 base and J dropped 4 bases, with 13 bases sitting between them. CDR3 loop: CASSLGWGGLYGYTF. The CDR3 bases are TGTGCCAGCAGTTTAGGGTGGGGAGGGCTCTATGGCTACACCTTC.

This chain links TRBV12-3 or TRBV12-4 with TRBJ1-2; perhaps TRBD1 as D (6 bases). CDR3 size: 15 residues. The V end was cut by 6 bases, the J end by 0 bases, with 14 bases between. The CDR3 DNA sequence: TGTGCCAGCAGCCACTCTTACAGGGCTAACTATGGCTACACCTTC. Protein: CASSHSYRANYGYTF.

This clonotype is labeled as large. The chain couples TRBV12-3 or TRBV12-4 to TRBJ1-2, with TRBD1 identical over 9 bases. With 6 bases clipped from V and 2 bases from J, the junction kept 4 bases outside the gene matches. This CDR3 region has 14 residues. CDR3 protein: CASSPGQGNYGYTF. The DNA for the CDR3 is TGTGCCAGCAGCCCGGGACAGGGAAACTATGGCTACACCTTC.

This clonotype is categorized as large (0.1 to 1%). The chain uses TRBV12-3 or TRBV12-4 and TRBJ1-2; the D gene is possibly TRBD1 (5 bases). V gave up 6 bases and J gave up 7 bases, with 9 bases separating them. This CDR3 contains 11 residues. The CDR3 DNA reads TGTGCCAGCAGGAGGGACGGTGGCTACACCTTC. It specifies CASRRDGGYTF.

This clonotype qualifies as medium-sized. The chain is built from TRBV12-3 or TRBV12-4 and TRBJ1-2; D uncertain. The V and J ends lost 2 bases and 2 bases respectively, with 6 bases between them. This CDR3 is built from 13 residues. CDR3 coding DNA: TGTGCCAGCAGTTTAAACAGCAACTATGGCTACACCTTC. Protein: CASSLNSNYGYTF.

This clonotype is large (0.1 to 1%) within its sample. The J gene is TRBJ1-2, the V gene TRBV12-3 or TRBV12-4; 7 nucleotides align to TRBD1. This CDR3 contains 13 residues. V dropped 6 bases and J dropped 2; count of bases not matched to a gene: 3. Written as DNA, the CDR3 is TGTGCCAGCAGGGAGACAGGGAACTATGGCTACACCTTC. It translates to CASRETGNYGYTF.